Below, one T cell receptor (beta chain) is given with its context. As yet, its antigen is unknown. A read error may produce the germline difference seen at one junction end. This CDR3 comprises 13 residues. From germline, CDR1 is MDHEN and CDR2 SYDVKM. The hyperthyroidism was newly diagnosed and had lasted under 2 months; the patients were aged 18 to 65. What was amplified from RNA transcripts were TCR beta CDR3 regions. Researchers ran a first-round RT-PCR on the TCR CDR3 using the HTBI primer set. TCRdb called the multiplex PCR reads again in MiXCR, with one record for every CDR3 protein. This table holds fewer than 800,000 distinct CDR3 sequences, about 15% found once. This sample was included in a study of T cells in Graves' hyperthyroidism and ophthalmopathy. Points from the study as a whole: Ophthalmopathy stood apart from stable hyperthyroidism in a 13 V-J model. Most thyroid clonotypes expanded above 0.001 appeared in blood too.

The receptor was derived from a man aged 18 to 30 with Graves' hyperthyroidism. Input material: blood. This chain uses TRBV28 with TRBJ1-1; D is possibly TRBD1 (5 bases). CDR3 sequence: CASSSRLLGRVLF. CDR3 nucleotides: TGTGCCAGCAGTTCGCGCCTCTTGGGGCGCGTTCTCTTT.